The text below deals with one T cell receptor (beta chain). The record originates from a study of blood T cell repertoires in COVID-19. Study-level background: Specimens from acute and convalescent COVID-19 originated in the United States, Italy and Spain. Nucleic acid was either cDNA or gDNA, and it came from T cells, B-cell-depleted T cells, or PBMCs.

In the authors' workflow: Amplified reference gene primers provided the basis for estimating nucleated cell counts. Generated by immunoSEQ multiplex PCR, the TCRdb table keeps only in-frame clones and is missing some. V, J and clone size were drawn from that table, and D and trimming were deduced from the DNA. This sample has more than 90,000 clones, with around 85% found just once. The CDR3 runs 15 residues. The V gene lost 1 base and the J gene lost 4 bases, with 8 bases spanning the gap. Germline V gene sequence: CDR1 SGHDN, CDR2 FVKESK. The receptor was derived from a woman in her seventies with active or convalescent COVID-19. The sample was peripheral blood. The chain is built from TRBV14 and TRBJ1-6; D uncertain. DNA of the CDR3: TGTGCCAGCAGCCAAGGAAACAAATATAATTCACCCCTCCACTTT. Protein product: CASSQGNKYNSPLHF.